Below, one T cell receptor (beta chain) is given with its context. Its antigen is not yet known. A commercial ELISA kit detecting HCMV-specific IgG in serum was used to determine HCMV serostatus. Peripheral blood mononuclear cells were isolated from blood by Ficoll density gradient centrifugation. This record belongs to a study of T cells expressing NK-cell markers (dated by TCRdb to the early 2020s). With regard to the full study: In sorted CD3+CD56+NKG2C+, CD3+CD56+NKG2C- and CD3+CD56-NKG2C+ T-cell subsets from about 8 donors, TCR beta-chain repertoires were profiled. Among the eight sequenced donors, seven were HCMV-seropositive and one was HCMV-seronegative. The eight sequenced donors were randomly selected healthy volunteers, three men and five women. The libraries were sequenced on Illumina HiSeq 2000/2500, MiSeq or NextSeq, producing 2 x 150 bp reads.

Instrument used: Illumina HiSeq 2000. 5'RACE template switching, by which a universal primer site and unique molecular identifiers were added, was used to make TCR beta cDNA libraries. cDNA synthesis was primed from the TCR beta constant segment and was followed by two successive PCR amplification steps. In the original analysis: MIGEC was used to demultiplex reads and group reads by UMI, and MiTCR was used to assemble and quantify clonotypes. Only TCR cDNA sequences supported by at least two reads were kept to exclude erroneous sequences. The tcR package was used for downstream repertoire analysis, with clonotypes matched between fractions based on CDR3 nucleotide sequence plus V segment. VDJmatch was used to annotate antigen specificity against VDJdb, with one amino acid substitution in CDR3 allowed. With the reads reprocessed by TCRdb, a single entry stands for each CDR3 protein sequence and no DNA is reported. Here the V and J calls rest on TCRdb's processing, not on the authors' analysis. The table held for this sample gives around 470,000 distinct CDR3 sequences. In total, the top ten clones hold around 1.4% of the sample.

Per the germline V gene (reference sequence), LNHDA is the CDR1 and SQIVND is the CDR2. The CDR3 sequence holds 15 residues, the cysteine and phenylalanine included. No DNA appears here. Summary of the overall study and its limitations: For about 6 donors, the dominant CD3+CD56+NKG2C+ clonotypes were among the top 10 CD8+ clonotypes and accounted for about 1.0-7.0% of CD8+ T cells. Those dominant clonotypes were again the most abundant among CD3+CD56-NKG2C+ cells in a handful of donors, at about 25-60.1%. It remained unclear whether the expanded NKG2C-expressing T cell clones were specific for HCMV antigens.

This chain joins TRBV19 to TRBJ2-2; as DNA is missing, the TRBD1 call by TCRdb cannot be tested. Sequenced sample: blood T cells: a sorted CD56 or NKG2C T cell subset, CD4+ or CD8+ T cells, or bulk PBMC T cells (not recorded which). The sequence came from a woman between 50 and 59 years old in good health. Donor details come from another sample of the same person, matched by shared clones. The CDR3 loop reads CASSPGQLPTGELFF.